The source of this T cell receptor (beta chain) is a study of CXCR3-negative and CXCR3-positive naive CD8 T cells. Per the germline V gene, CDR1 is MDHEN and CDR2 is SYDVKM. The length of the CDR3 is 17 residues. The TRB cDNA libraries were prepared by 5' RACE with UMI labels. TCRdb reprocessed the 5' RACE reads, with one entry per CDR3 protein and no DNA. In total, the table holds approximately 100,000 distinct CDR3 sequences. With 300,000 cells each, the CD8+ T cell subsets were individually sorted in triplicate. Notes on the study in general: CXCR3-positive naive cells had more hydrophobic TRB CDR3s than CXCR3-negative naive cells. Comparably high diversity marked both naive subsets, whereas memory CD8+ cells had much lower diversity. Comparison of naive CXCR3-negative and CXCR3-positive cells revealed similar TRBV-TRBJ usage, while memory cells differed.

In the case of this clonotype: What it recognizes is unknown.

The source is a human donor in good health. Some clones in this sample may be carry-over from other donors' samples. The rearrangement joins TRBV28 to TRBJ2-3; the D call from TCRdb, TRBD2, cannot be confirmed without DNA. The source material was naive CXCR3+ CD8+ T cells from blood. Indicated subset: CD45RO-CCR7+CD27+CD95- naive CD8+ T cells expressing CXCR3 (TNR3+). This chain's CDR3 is CASSPGTSGGLTDTQYF.